The next 10 T cell receptor beta chains were all read from a single sample in a study of cytomegalovirus exposure and HLA in healthy donors. Sequencing used immunoSEQ multiplex PCR; TCRdb keeps in-frame clones, though not all of them. The table lists tens of thousands of clones, more than 70% of them singletons. The sample taken for sequencing was PBMCs. The receptor source for this set is a woman between 18 and 29 years old in good health and CMV-seronegative.

The V and J genes are TRBV6-5 and TRBJ1-2, with 11 bases fitting TRBD1. CDR1 is MNHEY, CDR2 SVGAGI, per germline. This CDR3 has 14 amino acids. Losses at the gene ends were 5 bases for V and 7 bases for J; bases not matched to a gene: 6. The CDR3 bases are TGTGCCAGCAGTGTGGACAGGGGGCGGGTTGGCTACACCTTC. Translating it yields CASSVDRGRVGYTF.

The V and J genes are TRBV5-1 and TRBJ1-2; perhaps TRBD1 as D (6 bases). Germline V gives CDR1 SGHRS, CDR2 YFSETQ. V lost 4 bases, J lost 3 bases, and 13 bases lay in between. The CDR3 contains 14 residues. The CDR3: CASSPIRGDYGYTF. CDR3 nucleotide sequence: TGCGCCAGCAGCCCCATCAGGGGTGACTATGGCTACACCTTC.

This clone was observed once. V usage is TRBV6-6 and J usage is TRBJ1-3; a possible D gene is TRBD1 (5 bases). The germline V gene has CDR1 MNHNY and CDR2 SVGAGI (reference sequence). Trimming pared 2 bases from V and 9 bases from J, leaving 17 bases between. There are 15 residues in the CDR3. For the CDR3, the DNA is TGTGCCAGCAGTTACATCCGGGACTTAGGTGGCACCATATATTTT. Its protein is CASSYIRDLGGTIYF.

This chain joins TRBV7-2 and TRBJ2-7, with 8 bases that match TRBD1. J gave up 7 bases and V 6 bases, and 11 bases lay outside the gene matches. From germline, CDR1 is SGHTA and CDR2 FQGNSA. This CDR3 region has 14 residues. This CDR3 is CASRPQGAGGEQYF. The CDR3 DNA reads as TGTGCCAGCAGACCTCAGGGGGCTGGGGGGGAGCAGTACTTC. The full variable domain, with the rest looked up from reference TRBV7-2 and TRBJ2-7, is GAGVSQSPSNKVTEKGKDVELRCDPISGHTALYWYRQSLGQGLEFLIYFQGNSAPDKSGLPSDRFSAERTGGSVSTLTIQRTQQEDSAVYLCASRPQGAGGEQYFGPGTRLTVT.

The rearrangement joins TRBV19 to TRBJ2-5; 8 bases align to TRBD1. The CDR3 consists of 15 residues. Per germline, CDR1 LNHDA and CDR2 SQIVND (reference sequence). J was trimmed by 4 bases and V by 3 bases; bases with no gene match: 7. The CDR3 sequence is CASSIIVDRGETQYF. In nucleotides, the CDR3 is TGTGCCAGTAGTATTATTGTTGACAGGGGAGAGACCCAGTACTTC.

V is TRBV5-8 and J is TRBJ1-5, with D unclear. V gave up 1 base and J gave up 5 bases, with 16 bases separating them. The CDR3 length is 16 residues. CDR1 is SGHTS and CDR2 is YDEGEE in the germline V gene. DNA for the CDR3: TGTGCCAGCAGCTTGTCGGGGTGGGGTGGGGATCAGCCCCAGCATTTT. Amino acids: CASSLSGWGGDQPQHF.

The chain couples TRBV6-1 to TRBJ1-5; D unresolved. Looked up from germline, CDR1 is MNHNS and CDR2 is SASEGT. This CDR3 region has 14 residues. Trimming removed 6 bases from V and 7 bases from J, with 16 bases in between. CDR3 region: CASRRHEGAQPQHF. The CDR3 DNA reads TGTGCCAGCAGGAGACATGAGGGCGCGCAGCCCCAGCATTTT.

The chain uses TRBV6-4 and TRBJ2-1; maybe TRBD1 (6 bases). CDR1 is MRHNA and CDR2 is SNTAGT in the germline V gene. The V gene lost 0 bases and the J gene lost 5 bases, with 11 bases spanning the gap. The CDR3 totals 15 residues. The CDR3 here is CASSDSPGDHNEQFF. The DNA for the CDR3 is TGTGCCAGCAGTGACTCGCCAGGGGACCACAATGAGCAGTTCTTC.

The rearrangement joins TRBV5-1 to TRBJ2-1; D is possibly TRBD1 (6 bases). V was pared by 1 base and J by 7 bases, with 24 bases between. The germline CDR1 and CDR2 sequences are SGHRS and YFSETQ. The CDR3 is 18 amino acids. Here the CDR3 reads CASSLKGGREPGGNEQFF. The CDR3 DNA sequence: TGCGCCAGCAGCTTGAAAGGGGGTCGGGAACCTGGTGGGAATGAGCAGTTCTTC.

The rearrangement joins TRBV5-4 to TRBJ2-7, with 7 bases matching TRBD1. V lost 0 bases to trimming and J lost 2 bases; unmatched junction nucleotides: 2. Germline V CDR1 and CDR2: SGHNT, YYREEE (reference sequence). CDR3 length: 14 amino acids. CDR3 bases: TGTGCCAGCAGCTTGGACAGGGGTCCCTACGAGCAGTACTTC. Its protein product is CASSLDRGPYEQYF.